This T cell receptor beta chain was profiled in a study of CD8 T cells in ankylosing spondylitis. Study results and limitations: Existing reports had already noted some motif variants in reactive arthritis synovial fluid and blood. Typical of ankylosing spondylitis blood, it appeared, was a TCR beta motif of under 10 highly homologous variants. Significantly higher representation of disease-linked clones was reported for matched ankylosing spondylitis synovial fluid.

This clonotype has more than one count but fewer than ten. Its matching antigen is unknown. A much larger clone is a single base away; this may be a read error. It was by quantitative 5'-RACE with molecular barcodes that TCR beta libraries were made. TCRdb analysed the 5' RACE reads with MiXCR anew, one entry per CDR3 protein. Of around 390,000 distinct CDR3 sequences detected, approximately 20% appear once; the ten largest clones hold 16%. Germline loops: CDR1 SGDLS, CDR2 YYNGEE. Trimming cost V 0 bases and J 0 bases, with 3 bases left between them. The CDR3 covers 13 residues. Input material: blood, either unsorted or a sorted T cell fraction (not recorded which). The chain employs TRBV9 and TRBJ1-1; D ambiguous. This TCR was recovered from a male donor with ankylosing spondylitis. CDR3 bases: TGTGCCAGCAGCGTAGAGCTGAACACTGAAGCTTTCTTT. It encodes CASSVELNTEAFF.